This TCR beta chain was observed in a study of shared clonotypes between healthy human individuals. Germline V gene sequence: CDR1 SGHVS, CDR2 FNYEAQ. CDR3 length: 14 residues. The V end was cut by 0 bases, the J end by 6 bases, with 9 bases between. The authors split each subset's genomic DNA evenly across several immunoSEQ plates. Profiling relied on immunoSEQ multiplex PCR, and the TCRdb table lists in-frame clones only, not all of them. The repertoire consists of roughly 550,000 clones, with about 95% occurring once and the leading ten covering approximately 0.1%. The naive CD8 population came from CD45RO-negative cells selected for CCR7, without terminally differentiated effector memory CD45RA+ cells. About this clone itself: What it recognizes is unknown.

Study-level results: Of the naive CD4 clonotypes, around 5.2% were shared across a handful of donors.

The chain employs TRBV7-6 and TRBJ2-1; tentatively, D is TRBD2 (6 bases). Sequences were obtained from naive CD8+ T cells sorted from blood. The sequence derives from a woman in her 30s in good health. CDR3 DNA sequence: TGTGCCAGCAGCTTAGCGGGAGGACTCAATGAGCAGTTCTTC. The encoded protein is CASSLAGGLNEQFF. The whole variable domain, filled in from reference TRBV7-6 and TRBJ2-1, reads GAGVSQSPRYKVTKRGQDVALRCDPISGHVSLYWYRQALGQGPEFLTYFNYEAQQDKSGLPNDRFSAERPEGSISTLTIQRTEQRDSAMYRCASSLAGGLNEQFFGPGTRLTVL.